The 30 T cell receptor beta chains presented below share a single source sample, sequenced in a study of technical replicates of blood from four donors. Only in-frame clones appear in the TCRdb table, and some are missing; sequencing was by immunoSEQ multiplex PCR. The data hold around 80,000 clones, with 90% to 95% observed a single time. The sample comprised T cells isolated from PBMCs. Receptor source: a human donor in good health.

CDR3 sequence reads: CASSYSSGTASYEQYF. CDR3 coding DNA: TGTGCCAGCAGTTACTCTTCCGGGACAGCGTCCTACGAGCAGTACTTC. V gene TRBV6-5 combines with J gene TRBJ2-7, with 7 bases identical to TRBD1. Germline-derived CDR1 and CDR2 are MNHEY and SVGAGI. The CDR3 is 16 amino acids. The V segment lost 0 bases and the J segment 1 base; nucleotides outside the gene matches: 6.

The gene calls are TRBV5-4 and TRBJ1-3; D uncertain. The CDR3 contains 18 residues. Germline CDR1 reads SGHNT; CDR2 reads YYREEE (reference sequence). Trimming removed 2 bases at V and 2 bases at J, with 20 bases between. Here the CDR3 reads CASSFIAEGHSPGNTIYF. CDR3 bases: TGTGCCAGCAGCTTCATCGCGGAGGGCCACTCCCCTGGAAACACCATATATTTT.

This chain links TRBV15 with TRBJ2-5, with D perhaps TRBD1 (6 bases). In germline, CDR1 is LNHNV, CDR2 YYDKDF (reference sequence). The CDR3 contains 14 residues. The V and J ends lost 5 bases and 1 base respectively, with 11 bases between them. The CDR3 spells CATSDGQIQETQYF. CDR3 DNA sequence: TGTGCCACCAGCGACGGACAGATCCAAGAGACCCAGTACTTC.

This chain uses TRBV14 with TRBJ2-3; the match to TRBD1 covers 9 bases. The CDR3 has 17 amino acids. Germline V lookup: CDR1 SGHDN, CDR2 FVKESK. After removal of 0 bases from V and 5 bases from J, the junction contained 9 bases not matched to a gene. CDR3 protein: CASSQETGGWLGDTQYF. The CDR3 nucleotides read TGTGCCAGCAGCCAAGAGACAGGGGGGTGGCTCGGAGATACGCAGTATTTT.

V is TRBV28 and J is TRBJ2-7, with 7 bases lining up with TRBD2. In germline, CDR1 is MDHEN, CDR2 SYDVKM. The J segment lost 7 bases and the V segment lost 6 bases, leaving 15 bases of the junction unmatched. This CDR3 comprises 15 residues. CDR3 residues: CASRSPSGFLQEQYF. In nucleotides, the CDR3 is TGTGCCAGCAGATCTCCTAGCGGATTTCTTCAGGAGCAGTACTTC.

The chain combines TRBV28 with TRBJ2-5; TRBD2 aligns across 10 bases. The CDR3 is 14 amino acids. Unmatched junction bases numbered 6, after V lost 6 bases and J lost 5 bases. Germline-derived CDR1 and CDR2 are MDHEN and SYDVKM. CDR3 amino acids: CASSRGLARETQYF. In nucleotides, the CDR3 is TGTGCCAGCAGCCGGGGACTAGCGAGGGAGACCCAGTACTTC.

This clone was observed a single time. CDR3 loop: CASSLRQGSAWEQYF. The DNA of the CDR3 is TGTGCCAGCAGCCTCAGACAGGGGTCTGCCTGGGAGCAGTACTTC. The V and J genes are TRBV7-9 and TRBJ2-7, with TRBD1 identical over 8 bases. Germline CDR1 SEHNR, CDR2 FQNEAQ (reference sequence). The trim removed 5 bases at V and 7 bases at J, leaving 13 bases unmatched. The CDR3 is made up of 15 amino acids.

This clone was seen a single time. V usage is TRBV5-1 and J usage is TRBJ1-2; D might be TRBD1 (5 bases). Germline-derived CDR1 and CDR2 are SGHRS and YFSETQ. CDR3 size: 13 residues. With 4 bases removed from V and 6 bases from J, the gap between germline ends came to 13 bases. The CDR3 loop reads CASSGQGFDGYTF. The CDR3 DNA reads TGCGCCAGCAGCGGACAAGGCTTTGATGGCTACACCTTC. Full variable domain (rest looked up from reference TRBV5-1 and TRBJ1-2): KAGVTQTPRYLIKTRGQQVTLSCSPISGHRSVSWYQQTPGQGLQFLFEYFSETQRNKGNFPGRFSGRQFSNSRSEMNVSTLELGDSALYLCASSGQGFDGYTFGSGTRLTVV.

This chain connects TRBV15 to TRBJ2-4; 8 nucleotides align to TRBD1. V lost 6 bases, J lost 7 bases, and 8 bases stayed unmatched. There are 14 residues in the CDR3. Germline lookup yields CDR1 LNHNV and CDR2 YYDKDF (reference sequence). The CDR3: CATRTTGAGNIQYF. In nucleotides, the CDR3 is TGTGCCACCAGGACGACAGGGGCCGGGAACATTCAGTACTTC.

In this sample, this clone turned up once. The chain recombines TRBV18 with TRBJ2-3, with 7 bases matching TRBD2. Germline CDR1 is KGHSH and CDR2 is LQKENI. The V gene end was trimmed by 5 bases and the J gene end by 5 bases; junction bases not matched to a gene: 19. The CDR3 loop spans 18 amino acids. CDR3: CASSTTLGGVKGGDTQYF. The CDR3 nucleotides are TGTGCCAGCTCAACCACGTTGGGAGGGGTAAAAGGAGGAGATACGCAGTATTTT.

This clone has only one observation. The chain uses TRBV6-1 and TRBJ2-3; weak D call: TRBD2 (5 bases). The germline gives CDR1 MNHNS, CDR2 SASEGT. Trimming took off 5 bases at V and 1 base at J, with 13 bases between the two ends. The CDR3 length is 15 residues. Here the CDR3 reads CASSRSFGGTDTQYF. The CDR3 DNA is TGTGCCAGCAGTAGATCCTTCGGGGGCACAGATACGCAGTATTTT.

This sequence joins TRBV14 and TRBJ1-6, with D perhaps matching TRBD1 (6 bases). CDR1 is SGHDN and CDR2 is FVKESK in the germline V gene. This CDR3 has 16 residues. Trimming took off 1 base at V and 7 bases at J, with 14 bases between the two ends. CDR3 nucleotides: TGTGCCAGCAGCCAAGCACCGGGACACTTCAATTCACCCCTCCACTTT. The encoded protein is CASSQAPGHFNSPLHF.

The chain is built from TRBV2 and TRBJ1-5, with 7 bases aligning to TRBD1. CDR3 size: 15 residues. Germline V lookup: CDR1 SNHLY, CDR2 FYNNEI. The junction had 7 bases not matched to a gene; V was cut back by 6 bases and J by 2 bases. CDR3 nucleotides: TGTGCCAGCAGGGAAACAGGGGTGGGCAATCAGCCCCAGCATTTT. It codes for CASRETGVGNQPQHF.

The chain employs TRBV30 and TRBJ1-1, with TRBD1 identical over 8 bases. The trim removed 2 bases at V and 6 bases at J, leaving 5 bases unmatched. The germline gives CDR1 GTSNPN, CDR2 SVGIG (reference sequence). The CDR3 length is 13 residues. The CDR3 nucleotides are TGTGCCTGGAGTAAGCAGGGGGCGCCTGAAGCTTTCTTT. Its protein product is CAWSKQGAPEAFF. Looking up the rest from reference TRBV30 and TRBJ1-1 gives the full variable domain: SQTIHQWPATLVQPVGSPLSLECTVEGTSNPNLYWYRQAAGRGLQLLFYSVGIGQISSEVPQNLSASRPQDRQFILSSKKLLLSDSGFYLCAWSKQGAPEAFFGQGTRLTVV.

The chain employs TRBV6-5 and TRBJ1-3, with unresolved D. Germline CDR1 is MNHEY and CDR2 is SVGAGI. The CDR3 spans 14 residues. V gave up 5 bases and J gave up 3 bases, with 11 bases separating them. The CDR3 DNA follows: TGTGCCAGCAGTGTTTCGGGTTTTGGAAACACCATATATTTT. Amino acid sequence: CASSVSGFGNTIYF.

This chain uses TRBV7-6 with TRBJ2-5, with a possible D match to TRBD2 (7 bases). The CDR3 is made up of 16 amino acids. Trimming left V 5 bases short and J 4 bases short, with 20 bases between. Germline lookup yields CDR1 SGHVS and CDR2 FNYEAQ. The CDR3 protein is CASSPWGGAGGETQYF. The CDR3 DNA reads as TGTGCCAGCAGCCCCTGGGGGGGGGCTGGTGGAGAGACCCAGTACTTC. The entire variable domain, with the rest obtained from reference TRBV7-6 and TRBJ2-5, is as follows: GAGVSQSPRYKVTKRGQDVALRCDPISGHVSLYWYRQALGQGPEFLTYFNYEAQQDKSGLPNDRFSAERPEGSISTLTIQRTEQRDSAMYRCASSPWGGAGGETQYFGPGTRLLVL.

The genes are TRBV6-5 and TRBJ1-5, with D maybe TRBD1 (5 bases). The J call may be in error: the DNA end matches TRBJ2-3 better. This CDR3 comprises 15 residues. CDR1 MNHEY and CDR2 SVGAGI come from the germline V gene. In DNA form, the CDR3 reads TGTGCCAGCAGTTCTGGGGCAGGGTTGACTCAGCCCCAGTATTTT. It yields the protein CASSSGAGLTQPQYF.

The chain has TRBV7-9 and TRBJ1-4, with D perhaps matching TRBD1 (5 bases). The CDR3 sequence is 13 residues long. Per the germline V gene, CDR1 is SEHNR and CDR2 is FQNEAQ (reference sequence). V gave up 5 bases and J gave up 14 bases, with 18 bases separating them. The CDR3: CASSPAGRSDLFF. CDR3 sequence (DNA): TGTGCCAGCAGCCCAGCGGGGCGGTCAGATCTGTTTTTT.

This rearrangement joins TRBV9 to TRBJ1-1; 8 nucleotides align to TRBD1. The CDR3 runs to 16 residues. Trimming at V came to 0 bases and at J to 1 base, leaving 5 bases not matched to a gene. Germline loops: CDR1 SGDLS, CDR2 YYNGEE. The CDR3: CASSVGTGRGNTEAFF. The CDR3 nucleotides are TGTGCCAGCAGCGTAGGGACAGGGAGAGGGAACACTGAAGCTTTCTTT.

This rearrangement joins TRBV4-1 to TRBJ1-6, with D unclear. This CDR3 contains 14 residues. Germline V gives CDR1 MGHRA, CDR2 YSYEKL. The germline V and J ends were trimmed by 7 bases and 10 bases, with 17 bases remaining between them. This CDR3 reads CASTPTGVWSPLHF. The DNA of the CDR3 is TGCGCCAGCACCCCCACGGGTGTTTGGTCACCCCTCCACTTT.

The chain uses TRBV4-1 and TRBJ1-1, with 8 bases fitting TRBD1. J lost 5 bases, V lost 4 bases, and 9 bases had no gene match. The CDR3 is 15 amino acids. From germline, CDR1 is MGHRA and CDR2 YSYEKL. This chain's CDR3 is CASSPLNRGKTEAFF. In DNA, the CDR3 is TGCGCCAGCAGCCCACTCAACAGGGGGAAAACTGAAGCTTTCTTT.

Only one count was recorded for this clone. V gene TRBV6-5 combines with J gene TRBJ1-2; 7 bases map to TRBD1. J lost 6 bases, V lost 2 bases, and 3 bases had no gene match. Germline CDR1 reads MNHEY; CDR2 reads SVGAGI. The CDR3 extends over 13 amino acids. The CDR3 coding sequence is TGTGCCAGCAGTTACATGACAGGGAATGGCTACACCTTC. Its translation is CASSYMTGNGYTF.

This chain links TRBV19 with TRBJ2-7, with 7 bases that match TRBD2. V lost 6 bases to trimming and J lost 3 bases; unmatched junction nucleotides: 11. The CDR3 runs 15 residues. Germline CDR1 LNHDA, CDR2 SQIVND (reference sequence). CDR3 DNA sequence: TGTGCCAGTAGCCCCGGCAGCGGGGAATACTACGAGCAGTACTTC. As protein: CASSPGSGEYYEQYF.

CDR3 protein: CASSQTGRADTQYF. The CDR3 region has the DNA TGTGCCAGCAGCCAAACAGGTCGAGCAGATACGCAGTATTTT. The rearrangement uses TRBV4-2 and TRBJ2-3; TRBD1 might be the D (5 bases). Per germline, CDR1 LGHNA and CDR2 YNFKEQ. The V end was cut by 2 bases, the J end by 4 bases, with 10 bases between. This CDR3 is built from 14 residues.

The chain recombines TRBV4-1 with TRBJ2-1; 11 nucleotides match TRBD2. V lost 6 bases and J lost 2; bases outside the gene matches: 3. Germline V gene data show CDR1 as MGHRA and CDR2 as YSYEKL. CDR3 length: 15 amino acids. Here the CDR3 reads CASSKLAGAYNEQFF. CDR3 coding DNA: TGCGCCAGCAGTAAACTAGCGGGAGCCTACAATGAGCAGTTCTTC.

The gene calls are TRBV18 and TRBJ2-3, with 12 positions matching TRBD1. There are 17 residues in the CDR3. J lost 2 bases, V lost 4 bases, and 7 bases had no gene match. Per germline, CDR1 KGHSH and CDR2 LQKENI. The CDR3 nucleotides read TGTGCCAGCTCACTGGTTCCGGGACAGGGGGCCACAGATACGCAGTATTTT. This gives the protein CASSLVPGQGATDTQYF.

V usage is TRBV4-1 and J usage is TRBJ2-7; 7 positions agree with TRBD1. This CDR3 is built from 15 residues. V was pared by 0 bases and J by 2 bases, with 4 bases of the junction left unmatched. The V gene's germline CDR1 is MGHRA and CDR2 YSYEKL. CDR3 amino acids: CASSQDKTGTYEQYF. DNA of the CDR3: TGCGCCAGCAGCCAAGACAAGACAGGGACCTACGAGCAGTACTTC.

The chain is built from TRBV5-4 and TRBJ2-7; perhaps TRBD2 as D (6 bases). This CDR3 has 14 residues. Germline V gene data show CDR1 as SGHNT and CDR2 as YYREEE (reference sequence). V lost 4 bases to trimming and J lost 3 bases, with 14 bases between them. This chain's CDR3 is CASSSPRGGYEQYF. The CDR3 DNA reads as TGTGCCAGCAGCAGCCCACGGGGAGGCTACGAGCAGTACTTC.

This clone was seen just once. V usage is TRBV5-1 and J usage is TRBJ2-7; 15 bases line up with TRBD2. V trimming: 4 bases; J trimming: 4 bases; junction bases outside the gene matches: 3. The germline CDR1 and CDR2 sequences are SGHRS and YFSETQ. The CDR3 spans 15 residues. CDR3 sequence reads: CASSGGTSGGYEQYF. The CDR3 nucleotides are TGCGCCAGCAGCGGAGGGACTAGCGGGGGGTACGAGCAGTACTTC.

The chain couples TRBV28 to TRBJ2-1, with 11 bases fitting TRBD2. Germline CDR1 MDHEN, CDR2 SYDVKM. Losses at the gene ends were 10 bases for V and 4 bases for J; bases not matched to a gene: 3. The CDR3 has 13 amino acids. CDR3 sequence reads: CATTSGSYNEQFF. As DNA, the CDR3 is TGTGCCACAACTAGCGGGAGTTACAATGAGCAGTTCTTC.